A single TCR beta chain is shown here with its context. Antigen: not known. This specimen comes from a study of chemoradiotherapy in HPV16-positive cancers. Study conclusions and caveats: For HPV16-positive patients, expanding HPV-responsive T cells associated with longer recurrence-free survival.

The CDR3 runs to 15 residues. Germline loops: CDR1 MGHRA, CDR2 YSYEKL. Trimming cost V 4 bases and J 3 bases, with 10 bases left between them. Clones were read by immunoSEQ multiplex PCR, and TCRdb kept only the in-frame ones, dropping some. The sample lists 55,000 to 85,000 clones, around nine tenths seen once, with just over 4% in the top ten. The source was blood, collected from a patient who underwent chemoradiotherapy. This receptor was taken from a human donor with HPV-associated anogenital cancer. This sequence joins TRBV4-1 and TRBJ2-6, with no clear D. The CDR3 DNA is TGCGCCAGCAGCCTAATACTGGGTGGGGCCAACGTCCTGACTTTC. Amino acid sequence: CASSLILGGANVLTF.